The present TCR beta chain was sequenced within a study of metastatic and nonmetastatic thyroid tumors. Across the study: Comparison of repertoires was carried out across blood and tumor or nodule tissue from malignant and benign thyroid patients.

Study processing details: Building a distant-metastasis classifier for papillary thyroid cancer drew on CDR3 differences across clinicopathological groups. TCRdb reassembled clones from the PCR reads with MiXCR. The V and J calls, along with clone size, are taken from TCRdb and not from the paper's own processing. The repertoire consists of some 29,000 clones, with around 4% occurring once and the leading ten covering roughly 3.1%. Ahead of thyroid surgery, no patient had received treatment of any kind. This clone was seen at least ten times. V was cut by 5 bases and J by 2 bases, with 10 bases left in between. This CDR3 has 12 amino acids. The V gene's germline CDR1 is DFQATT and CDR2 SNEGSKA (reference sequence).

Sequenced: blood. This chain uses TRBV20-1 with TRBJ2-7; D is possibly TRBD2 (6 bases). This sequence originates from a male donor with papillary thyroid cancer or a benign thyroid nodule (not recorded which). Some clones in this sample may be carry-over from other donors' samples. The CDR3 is CSARESTYEQYF. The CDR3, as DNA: TGCAGTGCTCGGGAGTCGACCTACGAGCAGTACTTC.